The 28 T cell receptor beta chains below all came from one sample that was sequenced in a study of blood T cell repertoires in COVID-19. TCRdb keeps only in-frame clones here, not all; method: immunoSEQ multiplex PCR. The table includes 380,000 or so clones, 75% to 90% detected once. Sequencing used peripheral blood. These TCRs come from a woman aged 55-70 years with COVID-19, enrolled during active disease.

This clone was seen more than once but under ten times. V is TRBV11-3 and J is TRBJ2-7, with a possible D match to TRBD2 (5 bases). Germline lookup yields CDR1 SGHNT and CDR2 YENEEA. This CDR3 is built from 14 residues. Deletions cut 6 bases from V and 3 bases from J, with 15 bases between. CDR3 DNA: TGTGCCAGCAGTATGAGCACGGGGAACTACGAGCAGTACTTC. Translated, it gives CASSMSTGNYEQYF.

This chain joins TRBV9 and TRBJ1-1, with a weak D call TRBD1 (5 bases). Germline values: CDR1 SGDLS, CDR2 YYNGEE. Trimming left V 4 bases short and J 5 bases short, with 9 bases between. This CDR3 region has 12 residues. CDR3 protein: CASSQTETEAFF. DNA of the CDR3: TGTGCCAGCAGCCAGACAGAGACTGAAGCTTTCTTT.

V is TRBV27 and J is TRBJ2-7; D might be TRBD2 (6 bases). Trimming removed 1 base at V and 12 bases at J, with 16 bases between. The germline gives CDR1 MNHEY, CDR2 SMNVEV (reference sequence). The CDR3 consists of 13 residues. CDR3 nucleotides: TGTGCCAGCAGTTTATACCGGACTACCCCTCTGTACTTC. It specifies CASSLYRTTPLYF.

This chain links TRBV5-1 with TRBJ1-5; TRBD1 agrees at 7 bases. V lost 3 bases to trimming and J lost 9 bases; unmatched junction nucleotides: 9. The germline V gene has CDR1 SGHRS and CDR2 YFSETQ. The CDR3 covers 14 residues. The CDR3 DNA is TGCGCCAGCAGCTCGGGGACAGTTGGGGGGCCCCAGCATTTT. This sequence encodes CASSSGTVGGPQHF.

A single count supports this clone. This CDR3 is also generated by other DNA sequences in the sample. The gene calls are TRBV6-5 and TRBJ2-7; D perhaps matches TRBD1 (5 bases). The germline gives CDR1 MNHEY, CDR2 SVGAGI. There are 14 residues in the CDR3. V was shortened by 0 bases and J by 2 bases, with 8 bases between the two germline ends. CDR3 loop: CASSYSRATYEQYF. CDR3 bases: TGTGCCAGCAGTTACTCCAGGGCTACCTACGAGCAGTACTTC.

The chain combines TRBV27 with TRBJ1-5; D possibly corresponds to TRBD1 (5 bases). Trimming shortened V by 5 bases and J by 5 bases, and 10 bases separated the two germline ends. The length of the CDR3 is 13 residues. Germline V CDR1 and CDR2: MNHEY, SMNVEV (reference sequence). This chain's CDR3 is CASSRGGDQPQHF. CDR3 bases: TGTGCCAGCAGTCGGGGGGGAGATCAGCCCCAGCATTTT.

The chain joins TRBV2 to TRBJ2-2; TRBD2 aligns across 9 bases. This CDR3 spans 16 amino acids. Germline CDR1 reads SNHLY; CDR2 reads FYNNEI. J gave up 2 bases and V 7 bases, and 8 bases lay outside the gene matches. The CDR3 DNA reads as TGTGCCAGCACCCACGCGGGGGGGCTTAACACCGGGGAGCTGTTTTTT. Protein: CASTHAGGLNTGELFF.

The V call is TRBV6-5, the J call TRBJ2-7; 7 bases fit TRBD2. Losses at the gene ends were 5 bases for V and 6 bases for J; bases not matched to a gene: 7. The CDR3 loop spans 13 amino acids. Germline V gene sequence: CDR1 MNHEY, CDR2 SVGAGI. Here the CDR3 DNA reads TGTGCCAGCAGTAACAAAGGGACTACCGAGCAGTACTTC. Translated: CASSNKGTTEQYF.

The V call is TRBV5-5, the J call TRBJ1-1; perhaps TRBD1 as D (6 bases). The germline V gene has CDR1 SGHKS and CDR2 YYEKEE (reference sequence). There are 16 residues in the CDR3. Trimming shortened V by 2 bases and J by 0 bases, and 14 bases separated the two germline ends. CDR3 in DNA: TGTGCCAGCAGCTTAAGGGTAACAGGGATGAACACTGAAGCTTTCTTT. It is translated as CASSLRVTGMNTEAFF.

The chain combines TRBV5-1 with TRBJ1-5, with 9 bases that match TRBD1. CDR1 and CDR2 (germline): SGHRS, YFSETQ. Trimming cost V 5 bases and J 4 bases; bases outside gene matches: 4. The CDR3 is 14 residues long. The DNA for the CDR3 is TGCGCCAGCAGAGCCGGGACAGGGAATCAGCCCCAGCATTTT. It yields the protein CASRAGTGNQPQHF.

The V call is TRBV3-1 (or the pseudogene TRBV3-2), the J call TRBJ1-3; no clear D gene. The CDR3 covers 14 residues. CDR1 and CDR2 from the germline V gene are LGHDT and YNNKEL (reference sequence). V was pared by 6 bases and J by 0 bases, with 9 bases between. The CDR3 reads CASSLLLSGNTIYF. CDR3 DNA: TGTGCCAGCAGTCTCCTCCTCTCTGGAAACACCATATATTTT.

V gene TRBV6-2 or TRBV6-3 combines with J gene TRBJ1-5; no firm D call. Deletions cut 5 bases from V and 10 bases from J, with 30 bases between. This CDR3 comprises 18 residues. Germline values: CDR1 MNHEY, CDR2 SVGEGT. Here the CDR3 DNA reads TGTGCCAGCAGTCCCCGAGGAGGGTCACACGGCGGCGATGAACCCCAGCATTTT. Protein product: CASSPRGGSHGGDEPQHF.

The V gene is TRBV7-3, the J gene TRBJ1-2, with D possibly matching TRBD1 (5 bases). This CDR3 contains 16 residues. V lost 1 base and J 5 bases, leaving 17 bases between the germline ends. CDR1 and CDR2 (germline): SGHTA, FQGTGA. In DNA form, the CDR3 reads TGTGCCAGCAGCTTAATCAGACAGAAGGGTCTATATGGCTACACCTTC. Amino acid sequence: CASSLIRQKGLYGYTF.

The gene calls are TRBV2 and TRBJ1-4; no reliable D call. The germline gives CDR1 SNHLY, CDR2 FYNNEI. The CDR3 is 15 residues long. Between the trimmed V and J ends, which lost 0 bases and 0 bases, there was a span of 5 bases. CDR3 sequence (DNA): TGTGCCAGCAGTGAAGCAAGAGCAACTAATGAAAAACTGTTTTTT. Translated: CASSEARATNEKLFF. The whole variable domain, filled in from reference TRBV2 and TRBJ1-4, reads EPEVTQTPSHQVTQMGQEVILRCVPISNHLYFYWYRQILGQKVEFLVSFYNNEISEKSEIFDDQFSVERPDGSNFTLKIRSTKLEDSAMYFCASSEARATNEKLFFGSGTQLSVL.

The chain recombines TRBV24-1 with TRBJ2-1; possibly TRBD2 for D (5 bases). With 0 bases removed from V and 10 bases from J, the gap between germline ends came to 9 bases. This CDR3 has 13 amino acids. The germline V gene encodes CDR1 KGHDR and CDR2 SFDVKD. The CDR3 loop reads CATSDLRGIEQFF. The CDR3, as DNA: TGTGCCACCAGTGATTTGCGGGGTATAGAGCAGTTCTTC.

The chain links TRBV28 to TRBJ1-2, with D maybe TRBD1 (6 bases). The CDR3 consists of 14 residues. Germline V gene data show CDR1 as MDHEN and CDR2 as SYDVKM. V lost 5 bases, J lost 3 bases, and 13 bases lay in between. The CDR3 sequence: CASSTKQGHYGYTF. The CDR3 DNA follows: TGTGCCAGCAGTACAAAACAGGGACACTATGGCTACACCTTC.

The V call is TRBV5-4, the J call TRBJ1-1; the match to TRBD1 covers 7 bases. The CDR3 totals 17 residues. CDR1 and CDR2 from the germline V gene are SGHNT and YYREEE (reference sequence). The V segment lost 3 bases and the J segment 5 bases; nucleotides outside the gene matches: 16. This CDR3 reads CASSSDRASEVGTEAFF. The CDR3 DNA sequence: TGTGCCAGCAGCTCTGACAGGGCATCCGAAGTGGGAACTGAAGCTTTCTTT.

The CDR3 sequence is CASSLAWLAGGKNIQYF. DNA of the CDR3: TGTGCCAGCAGCTTAGCTTGGCTAGCGGGGGGGAAAAACATTCAGTACTTC. The J gene is TRBJ2-4, the V gene TRBV7-8; TRBD2 matches 12 bases. The CDR3 has 17 residues. Germline V gives CDR1 SGHVS, CDR2 FQNEAQ. With 0 bases clipped from V and 4 bases from J, the junction kept 4 bases outside the gene matches.

There are a few counts of this clone. The V gene is TRBV14, the J gene TRBJ2-7; TRBD1 might be the D (6 bases). The CDR3 extends over 13 amino acids. Trimming took 4 bases from V and 3 from J, leaving 10 bases between them. CDR1 and CDR2 (germline): SGHDN, FVKESK. CDR3 sequence reads: CASSRNRDYEQYF. CDR3 coding DNA: TGTGCCAGCAGCCGGAACAGGGACTACGAGCAGTACTTC.

V gene TRBV13 combines with J gene TRBJ2-3; D is perhaps TRBD1 (6 bases). Trimming cost V 2 bases and J 1 base, with 10 bases left between them. CDR3 length: 15 residues. Germline assignment: CDR1 PRHDT and CDR2 FYEKMQ (reference sequence). The CDR3 loop reads CASSLLGAGTDTQYF. The CDR3, as DNA: TGTGCCAGCAGCTTATTGGGGGCAGGCACAGATACGCAGTATTTT.

This clone was counted once. The V gene is TRBV27, the J gene TRBJ1-1; D possibly corresponds to TRBD1 (6 bases). V lost 0 bases and J lost 1, with 9 bases in between. The CDR3 spans 15 residues. From germline, CDR1 is MNHEY and CDR2 SMNVEV (reference sequence). CDR3 bases: TGTGCCAGCAGTTTATCGGTCAGGGGGAACACTGAAGCTTTCTTT. Translation: CASSLSVRGNTEAFF.

Written as DNA, the CDR3 is TGTGCCAGCAGTGACAGGGGGCCCGGAGAGACCCAGTACTTC. It specifies CASSDRGPGETQYF. The J gene is TRBJ2-5, the V gene TRBV7-3; 10 bases line up with TRBD1. This CDR3 has 14 amino acids. V was pared by 6 bases and J by 4 bases, with 5 bases of the junction left unmatched. In germline, CDR1 is SGHTA, CDR2 FQGTGA.

This clone appeared a single time. The chain links TRBV12-5 to TRBJ2-2, with 10 bases fitting TRBD1. V was clipped by 2 bases and J by 7 bases; unmatched bases: 13. The CDR3 consists of 18 residues. From germline, CDR1 is LGHNT and CDR2 FRNRAP. CDR3 nucleotide sequence: TGTGCTAGTGGTTTGCGCATCCTCGGGACAGGGGCGAGCGGGGAGCTGTTTTTT. Encoded protein: CASGLRILGTGASGELFF.

The V and J genes are TRBV7-6 and TRBJ1-3, with TRBD1 matching 7 bases. From germline, CDR1 is SGHVS and CDR2 FNYEAQ. This CDR3 has 15 residues. V dropped 5 bases and J dropped 3; count of bases not matched to a gene: 7. CDR3 amino acids: CASSTATGSGNTIYF. As DNA, the CDR3 is TGTGCCAGCAGCACAGCGACAGGGAGTGGAAACACCATATATTTT.

The gene calls are TRBV2 and TRBJ1-1, with 9 bases fitting TRBD1. The CDR3 is 14 residues long. CDR1 is SNHLY, CDR2 FYNNEI, per germline. V was pared by 9 bases and J by 4 bases, with 9 bases of the junction left unmatched. The CDR3 region is CARFTGGAGTEAFF. CDR3 coding DNA: TGTGCCAGATTCACAGGGGGCGCCGGCACTGAAGCTTTCTTT.

The V and J genes are TRBV6-5 and TRBJ1-2, with D perhaps TRBD1 (5 bases). V shed 0 bases and J shed 5 bases, with 16 bases lying between them. The CDR3 consists of 16 residues. Germline V gives CDR1 MNHEY, CDR2 SVGAGI. In DNA form, the CDR3 reads TGTGCCAGCAGTTACTCGATAGGTTCAGGGTTATATGGCTACACCTTC. Translating it yields CASSYSIGSGLYGYTF.

The V gene is TRBV11-2, the J gene TRBJ2-3, with 10 bases aligning to TRBD1. This CDR3 region has 15 residues. With V trimmed by 6 bases and J by 2 bases, 5 bases remained unmatched. The germline gives CDR1 SGHAT, CDR2 FQNNGV. In DNA form, the CDR3 reads TGTGCCAGCAGGGTCGGGACAGGGGACACAGATACGCAGTATTTT. Translation gives CASRVGTGDTDTQYF.

The rearrangement uses TRBV7-2 and TRBJ2-3; possibly TRBD2 for D (5 bases). Germline V lookup: CDR1 SGHTA, CDR2 FQGNSA. The CDR3 is made up of 13 amino acids. Trimming removed 1 base from V and 6 bases from J, with 8 bases in between. The CDR3 region is CASSLGTGDTQYF. The CDR3 DNA is TGTGCCAGCAGCTTAGGTACGGGGGATACGCAGTATTTT.